Below are 20 T cell receptor beta chains sequenced from a single sample in a study of blood T cell repertoires in COVID-19 (dated by TCRdb to 2018 to 2020). Libraries came from the immunoSEQ multiplex PCR assay. The clones in this table, taken by TCRdb from immuneACCESS, are in-frame only. Not every clone is retained; where verified, under half of the shortfall comes from an unresolved V gene, and the cause of the rest is unknown. For this sample the table gives about 68,000 clones, of which more than 70% were detected only once. In total, the top ten clones hold 7.5% to 9.5% of the sample. Sequenced: peripheral blood. The receptors were gathered from a man in his forties or fifties with active COVID-19.

The chain combines TRBV2 with TRBJ2-2; no firm D call. With 6 bases removed from V and 5 bases from J, the gap between germline ends came to 4 bases. This CDR3 region has 11 residues. Germline V lookup: CDR1 SNHLY, CDR2 FYNNEI. The chain's CDR3 is CASRATGELFF. CDR3 DNA sequence: TGTGCCAGCAGGGCAACCGGGGAGCTGTTTTTT.

The rearrangement links TRBV12-3 or TRBV12-4 to TRBJ2-7; the D gene is possibly TRBD1 (6 bases). The CDR3 sequence is 13 residues long. V lost 2 bases and J lost 6, with 11 bases in between. CDR3 residues: CASSLKAGVEQYF. The CDR3 DNA is TGTGCCAGCAGTTTAAAGGCAGGGGTCGAGCAGTACTTC.

CDR3: CASSSRSEQYF. CDR3 bases: TGTGCCAGCAGCTCCCGTTCCGAGCAGTACTTC. The V and J genes are TRBV14 and TRBJ2-7; D unclear. CDR1 and CDR2 (germline): SGHDN, FVKESK. The V gene lost 5 bases and the J gene lost 6 bases, with 8 bases spanning the gap. CDR3 length: 11 amino acids. The full variable domain, rest sourced from reference TRBV14 and TRBJ2-7, is EAGVTQFPSHSVIEKGQTVTLRCDPISGHDNLYWYRRVMGKEIKFLLHFVKESKQDESGMPNNRFLAERTGGTYSTLKVQPAELEDSGVYFCASSSRSEQYFGPGTRLTVT.

V is TRBV10-1 and J is TRBJ1-1; D call uncertain. Germline V gene lookup returns CDR1 WNHNN and CDR2 SYGVQD (reference sequence). V lost 7 bases, J lost 1 base, and 10 bases lay in between. This CDR3 contains 13 residues. CDR3 in DNA: TGCGCCAGCACCAACCGAGAGAACACTGAAGCTTTCTTT. Residues: CASTNRENTEAFF.

This clone turned up a few times. The chain links TRBV5-1 to TRBJ1-1; 7 bases align to TRBD1. Per germline, CDR1 SGHRS and CDR2 YFSETQ. The CDR3 contains 16 residues. With V trimmed by 1 base and J by 2 bases, 8 bases remained unmatched. CDR3 in DNA: TGCGCCAGCAGCTTGATAGGGGGCAGGAGTAACACTGAAGCTTTCTTT. It translates to CASSLIGGRSNTEAFF.

This clone was recorded a few times. The chain combines TRBV9 with TRBJ2-2; TRBD2 matches at 8 bases. V gave up 0 bases and J gave up 5 bases; unmatched junction bases: 9. CDR1 is SGDLS, CDR2 YYNGEE, per germline. The CDR3 has 17 amino acids. The CDR3 is CASSVGGGGFRTGELFF. DNA of the CDR3: TGTGCCAGCAGCGTAGGAGGCGGGGGGTTTAGGACCGGGGAGCTGTTTTTT.

This clone has more than one count but fewer than ten. The V call is TRBV11-3, the J call TRBJ2-2; 14 bases are shared with TRBD2. Unmatched junction bases numbered 8, after V lost 4 bases and J lost 4 bases. This CDR3 is built from 18 residues. CDR1 is SGHNT, CDR2 YENEEA, per germline. The DNA of the CDR3 is TGTGCCAGCAGCTCCGATCCCGGACTAGCGGGGGGCACCGGGGAGCTGTTTTTT. It yields the protein CASSSDPGLAGGTGELFF. The variable domain in full, with the rest retrieved from reference TRBV11-3 and TRBJ2-2, is EAGVVQSPRYKIIEKKQPVAFWCNPISGHNTLYWYLQNLGQGPELLIRYENEEAVDDSQLPKDRFSAERLKGVDSTLKIQPAELGDSAVYLCASSSDPGLAGGTGELFFGEGSRLTVL.

CDR3 in DNA: TGCGCCAGCAGCCAAGAACAGTCCTCCGAACTAGCGGGGGGTTTACAATCCTACGAGCAGTACTTC. This encodes CASSQEQSSELAGGLQSYEQYF. V is TRBV4-3 and J is TRBJ2-7; TRBD2 aligns across 12 bases. The CDR3 loop spans 22 amino acids. The ends lost 0 bases at V and 1 base at J; junction bases unmatched: 19. CDR1 and CDR2 (germline): LGHNA, YSLEER.

V usage is TRBV3-1 (or the pseudogene TRBV3-2) and J usage is TRBJ2-5, with 13 bases matching TRBD2. The CDR3 totals 17 residues. CDR1 and CDR2 from the germline V gene are LGHDT and YNNKEL (reference sequence). J lost 7 bases, V lost 1 base, and 9 bases had no gene match. CDR3 protein: CASSQGLAGGLGGTQYF. The CDR3 region has the DNA TGTGCCAGCAGCCAAGGACTAGCGGGGGGACTGGGCGGGACCCAGTACTTC.

The chain employs TRBV5-1 and TRBJ1-1; D ambiguous. The CDR3 spans 11 residues. Germline-derived CDR1 and CDR2 are SGHRS and YFSETQ. V was trimmed by 7 bases and J by 7 bases, leaving 11 bases between them. This CDR3 is CASHEGREAFF. CDR3 nucleotide sequence: TGCGCCAGCCACGAGGGCCGTGAAGCTTTCTTT.

J is TRBJ2-3 and V is TRBV19; possible D gene TRBD1, 5 bases. The CDR3 loop spans 13 amino acids. V was shortened by 7 bases and J by 2 bases, with 10 bases between the two germline ends. CDR1 LNHDA and CDR2 SQIVND come from the germline V gene (reference sequence). The CDR3 nucleotides read TGTGCCAGTATGGGGCCTAACACAGATACGCAGTATTTT. This sequence encodes CASMGPNTDTQYF.

The chain employs TRBV5-6 and TRBJ2-1; TRBD2 matches 8 bases. J lost 6 bases, V lost 9 bases, and 17 bases had no gene match. CDR1 SGHDT and CDR2 YYEEEE come from the germline V gene. This CDR3 is built from 16 residues. The CDR3 region is CATHSGGPRRGNEQFF. For the CDR3, the DNA is TGTGCCACCCACAGCGGGGGACCTCGTAGGGGCAATGAGCAGTTCTTC.

The V gene is TRBV7-2, the J gene TRBJ1-1, with 8 nucleotides matching TRBD1. Germline CDR1 SGHTA, CDR2 FQGNSA. The CDR3 length is 13 residues. Germline trimming cut 5 bases from V and 7 bases from J; bases unmatched to any gene: 6. CDR3 nucleotides: TGTGCCAGCAGCAGTAAGACAGGGGTTGAAGCTTTCTTT. It specifies CASSSKTGVEAFF. The entire variable domain, with the rest obtained from reference TRBV7-2 and TRBJ1-1, is as follows: GAGVSQSPSNKVTEKGKDVELRCDPISGHTALYWYRQSLGQGLEFLIYFQGNSAPDKSGLPSDRFSAERTGGSVSTLTIQRTQQEDSAVYLCASSSKTGVEAFFGQGTRLTVV.

This rearrangement joins TRBV5-5 to TRBJ2-3; D is perhaps TRBD1 (6 bases). The V gene lost 4 bases and the J gene lost 2 bases, with 11 bases spanning the gap. CDR3 size: 14 residues. Germline V CDR1 and CDR2: SGHKS, YYEKEE (reference sequence). This chain's CDR3 is CASSDRLLTDTQYF. The CDR3 DNA is TGTGCCAGCAGCGACAGGTTACTCACAGATACGCAGTATTTT.

V is TRBV4-1 and J is TRBJ2-7; D is ambiguous. The CDR3 runs 14 residues. CDR1 MGHRA and CDR2 YSYEKL come from the germline V gene. The ends were cut back, 1 base at V and 1 base at J, with 8 bases in the middle. The CDR3 spells CASSQAEISYEQYF. The DNA for the CDR3 is TGCGCCAGCAGCCAAGCCGAGATATCCTACGAGCAGTACTTC.

The CDR3 is CASCRREPNEQFF. CDR3 nucleotides: TGTGCCAGTTGTCGGCGGGAGCCCAATGAGCAGTTCTTC. The rearrangement links TRBV6-5 to TRBJ2-1; 7 positions match TRBD2. The CDR3 is 13 residues long. CDR1 and CDR2 (germline): MNHEY, SVGAGI. V was clipped by 9 bases and J by 6 bases; unmatched bases: 8.

This clone was found a few times. The chain is built from TRBV7-2 and TRBJ1-1, with D maybe TRBD1 (5 bases). CDR1 SGHTA and CDR2 FQGNSA come from the germline V gene. The CDR3 sequence is 15 residues long. V was clipped by 2 bases and J by 2 bases, with 12 bases between them. The CDR3, as DNA: TGTGCCAGCAGCTTATCAGGGAAGGACAACACTGAAGCTTTCTTT. As protein: CASSLSGKDNTEAFF.

The J gene is TRBJ1-5, the V gene TRBV4-3; D is uncertain. CDR3 length equals 14 residues. Germline V CDR1 and CDR2: LGHNA, YSLEER. Trimming took off 4 bases at V and 2 bases at J, with 9 bases between the two ends. The CDR3 region has the DNA TGCGCCAGCAGCCGTACGGCGGGCAATCAGCCCCAGCATTTT. Its protein is CASSRTAGNQPQHF.

The chain uses TRBV7-8 and TRBJ2-6; D is perhaps TRBD2 (6 bases). The germline V gene encodes CDR1 SGHVS and CDR2 FQNEAQ. V lost 1 base to trimming and J lost 2 bases, with 12 bases between them. The CDR3 spans 17 residues. The CDR3 region is CASSLVPLAAGANVLTF. CDR3 nucleotide sequence: TGTGCCAGCAGCTTAGTCCCTTTAGCGGCTGGGGCCAACGTCCTGACTTTC.

The chain links TRBV5-1 to TRBJ1-1, with D uncertain. The germline gives CDR1 SGHRS, CDR2 YFSETQ. The length of the CDR3 is 14 residues. With 0 bases removed from V and 1 base from J, the gap between germline ends came to 7 bases. Here the CDR3 DNA reads TGCGCCAGCAGCTTGGGAACAGAGAACACTGAAGCTTTCTTT. Amino acids: CASSLGTENTEAFF.